Sequencing of this T cell receptor beta chain was carried out in a study of T cell responses to AZD1222 COVID-19 vaccine. Measured with immunoSEQ multiplex PCR; TCRdb has only the in-frame clones, and not every one. The sample shows about 150,000 clones, 85% to 95% of them seen only once. The germline V gene encodes CDR1 SGHRS and CDR2 YFSETQ. V lost 2 bases and J lost 7, with 10 bases in between. The CDR3 length is 12 residues. This receptor was taken from an adult in good health. This chain connects TRBV5-1 to TRBJ2-7, with D possibly TRBD2 on 5 matching bases. This sample comprised peripheral blood, obtained on day 0 of AZD1222 vaccination. The CDR3 protein is CASSLAGGEQYF. CDR3 DNA sequence: TGCGCCAGCAGCTTAGCAGGAGGTGAGCAGTACTTC.